The source of this T cell receptor beta chain is a study of shared clonotypes between healthy human individuals. Study context: Researchers assigned three CD4 naive, three CD4 memory, two CD8 naive and one CD8 memory plate to each donor.

Positive CCR7 selection of CD45RO-negative cells yielded the naive CD8 cells, and terminally differentiated effector memory CD45RA+ cells were excluded. Concerning this clone: Its cognate antigen is unknown.

The method was immunoSEQ multiplex PCR; TCRdb's version includes in-frame clones alone and lacks a portion of them. The sample has more than 2 million clones, 90% to 95% seen once. Study results and caveats: In contrast to clonotypes shared by all four donors, non-shared clonotypes had lower generation probabilities.

The CDR3 runs 16 residues. Per germline, CDR1 LNHDA and CDR2 SQIVND (reference sequence). J lost 3 bases, V lost 5 bases, and 12 bases had no gene match. The TCR originated in a young man in good health. Some clones in this sample may be carry-over from other donors' samples. The sequencing sample was made of naive CD8+ T cells from PBMCs. V and J are TRBV19 and TRBJ1-2, with TRBD1 identical over 7 bases. CDR3 sequence reads: CASSWAGGTMYYGYTF. The DNA for the CDR3 is TGTGCCAGTAGTTGGGCAGGGGGAACTATGTACTATGGCTACACCTTC.